This TCR beta chain appears in the sequencing data of a study of blood T cell repertoires in COVID-19 (dated by TCRdb to between 2020 and 2021). Regarding the complete study: Samples covering the acute and convalescent phases of COVID-19 were provided by collaborators in the United States, Italy and Spain. The prospective study material was composed of cDNA or gDNA derived from T cells, B-cell-depleted T cells, or PBMCs. The dataset comprised deeply sampled blood TCRbeta repertoires from subjects exposed to, actively infected with, or recovered from COVID-19. A freely available public database, intended as a resource for researchers studying the immune response to SARS-CoV-2, is where the repertoires were released. Samples were obtained from the ongoing ImmuneRACE study (first 160 participants) and from about 1,300 subjects provided by 6 global collaborators. The sample metadata nearly always contained a de-identified subject ID, COVID-19 status, age in years and sex. Where available, HLA class I and class II types were taken from metadata supplied by the sample provider and were not determined by assay-based typing. The investigation overall reported the following: The quantity of clinical and demographic metadata differed by source and by participant and was supplied without curation.

This clone was counted only a few times. Its cognate antigen has yet to be identified. No clone much larger than this one lies a single base away; base qualities are absent. TCRbeta CDR3 regions were amplified from genomic DNA using the immunoSEQ Assay, a bias-controlled multiplex PCR. In the authors' own workflow: Within the assay, amplification of reference gene primers was used to estimate how many nucleated cells each sample contained. Sequence reads were collapsed and filtered to measure the absolute abundance of every unique TCRbeta CDR3 rearrangement. Productive Simpson clonality was computed per sample as the square root of Simpson's diversity index over productive rearrangements. The clones in this table, taken by TCRdb from immuneACCESS, are in-frame only. Not every clone is retained; where verified, under half of the shortfall comes from an unresolved V gene, and the cause of the rest is unknown. V and J calls and clone size come straight from that table; D and trimming were deduced from the DNA. The sample table lists roughly 60,000 clones, approximately 80% of them with a count of one. Just under 15% of the sample is taken by the ten largest.

Each collaborating institution followed its own protocols to collect whole blood in K2EDTA tubes. For TCRbeta analysis, collaborator samples were shipped as frozen whole blood, as isolated PBMCs, or as DNA extracted from either sample type. The germline V gene provides CDR1 MNHNS and CDR2 SASEGT. From cysteine to phenylalanine, the CDR3 is 17 amino acids long. Just the 51-base CDR3 DNA is kept, in frame starting at base 1. Germline trimming amounts to 4 bases on V and 7 bases on J, with 8 as the count of junction bases outside the gene matches. The receptor comes from a man older than 75 with acute or convalescent COVID-19. The chain links TRBV6-1 with TRBJ2-2; 14 nucleotides in the junction match TRBD2. Sequencing was performed on peripheral blood. The DNA sequence is given as TGTGCCAGCAGTGTGGGACTAGCGGGGGCGTACGGCGGGGAGCTGTTTTTT. Its product reads: CASSVGLAGAYGGELFF.